By frequency, the clone carrying this T cell receptor beta chain is medium-sized. What it binds is not known. The DNA ends 3 residues before the CDR3 does, and the rest of the CDR3 is filled in from the germline J gene. immunoSEQ multiplex PCR used an average of roughly 1,300 ng genomic DNA. The protocol was immunoSEQ multiplex PCR, while the TCRdb copy is restricted to in-frame clones and leaves out a portion. The sample table includes 20,000 to 30,000 clones. The sample belongs to a study of T cells in women clearing cervical HPV infection. General observations from the study: Controls had more TRBV6-7 (0.16%) than cases (about 0.11%).

The germline gives CDR1 GTSNPN, CDR2 SVGIG (reference sequence). The CDR3 spans 14 residues. V lost 7 bases and J lost 4; bases outside the gene matches: 6. Source material: blood buffy coat. The chain links TRBV30 to TRBJ2-3; 12 bases are shared with TRBD2. The origin of this receptor is a woman aged 18-69 years with a cervical HPV16 infection that either progressed to CIN3+ or cleared (not recorded which). CDR3 DNA, as far as it was read: TGTGCCTTGACTAGCGGGAGTCAGGCAGATACG. Protein sequence: CALTSGSQADT. The entire CDR3 protein is CALTSGSQADTQYF.